This T cell receptor (beta chain) was identified during a study of blood T cell repertoires in COVID-19. Only in-frame clones appear in the TCRdb table, and some are missing; sequencing was by immunoSEQ multiplex PCR. The top ten clones hold about 12% of a sample with about 100,000 clones, about 77% of them seen once. The sequence was obtained from a woman between 70 and 85 years old with acute or convalescent COVID-19. The sample taken for sequencing was peripheral blood.

The CDR3 is CASSLRSGDTEAFF. The CDR3 DNA sequence: TGTGCCAGCAGCTTAAGGTCGGGGGACACTGAAGCTTTCTTT. The chain links TRBV7-3 to TRBJ1-1; weak D call: TRBD1 (5 bases). Germline-derived CDR1 and CDR2 are SGHTA and FQGTGA. The ends were cut back, 1 base at V and 3 bases at J, with 9 bases in the middle. CDR3 size: 14 residues.